The 15 T cell receptor beta chains reported below all come from one sample, sequenced in a study of T-cell reconstitution after alpha-beta-depleted transplantation in children. The library targeted TCRbeta and was prepared with unique molecular identifiers. TCRdb re-called the PCR reads with MiXCR, one entry per CDR3 protein. The sample records approximately 340,000 distinct CDR3 sequences, about a tenth being singletons. Sequenced material: PBMCs from the stem cell graft donor, taken from the stem cell graft. All receptors come from a human donor who donated a stem cell graft to a child with acute lymphoblastic leukemia.

This sequence joins TRBV7-8 and TRBJ2-7; the D is unclear. This CDR3 has 14 residues. The germline gives CDR1 SGHVS, CDR2 FQNEAQ. Trimming stripped 0 bases from V and 2 bases from J, with 8 bases between. CDR3: CASSLAFGAYEQYF. The CDR3 nucleotides are TGTGCCAGCAGCTTAGCGTTTGGCGCCTACGAGCAGTACTTC.

This clonotype was seen a few times. The CDR3 nucleotides read TGCAGTGCTAACCCCCAAAACACCGGGGAGCTGTTTTTT. This translates into CSANPQNTGELFF. The chain combines TRBV20-1 with TRBJ2-2; D remains unclear. CDR3 length: 13 residues. The V and J ends lost 4 bases and 2 bases respectively, with 8 bases between them. Germline CDR1 is DFQATT and CDR2 is SNEGSKA (reference sequence).

The chain couples TRBV7-2 to TRBJ1-2; D remains ambiguous. V was clipped by 1 base and J by 4 bases, with 10 bases between them. There are 14 residues in the CDR3. Germline assignment: CDR1 SGHTA and CDR2 FQGNSA. The DNA of the CDR3 is TGTGCCAGCAGCTTAGAGCGGGGAAGCTATGGCTACACCTTC. Its protein is CASSLERGSYGYTF.

The chain is built from TRBV4-1 and TRBJ2-7; D is unresolved. The germline V gene encodes CDR1 MGHRA and CDR2 YSYEKL. V was shortened by 0 bases and J by 1 base, with 7 bases between the two germline ends. This CDR3 is built from 14 residues. CDR3 sequence (DNA): TGCGCCAGCAGCCAAGAGCCACAGTCCTACGAGCAGTACTTC. Residues: CASSQEPQSYEQYF.

The chain links TRBV7-3 to TRBJ2-1, with 13 bases matching TRBD2. The CDR3 runs to 18 residues. J was trimmed by 2 bases and V by 5 bases; bases with no gene match: 9. Germline V gene data show CDR1 as SGHTA and CDR2 as FQGTGA. Written as DNA, the CDR3 is TGTGCCAGCAGCCCCTTTCCGACTAGCGGGAGGACCTACAATGAGCAGTTCTTC. It codes for CASSPFPTSGRTYNEQFF.

This clonotype was counted a few times. This rearrangement joins TRBV6-1 to TRBJ1-5, with a possible D match to TRBD1 (5 bases). Between the trimmed V and J ends, which lost 7 bases and 3 bases, there was a span of 13 bases. Germline assignment: CDR1 MNHNS and CDR2 SASEGT. The CDR3 loop spans 14 amino acids. CDR3 sequence (DNA): TGTGCCAGCATGGTCTCAGGGATCAATCAGCCCCAGCATTTT. It is translated as CASMVSGINQPQHF.

In this sample, this clonotype turned up a few times. The gene calls are TRBV12-3 or TRBV12-4 and TRBJ1-1; 9 nucleotides agree with TRBD1. Unmatched junction bases numbered 3, after V lost 6 bases and J lost 4 bases. The CDR3 covers 13 residues. In nucleotides, the CDR3 is TGTGCCAGCAGGGGACAGGGCTTCACTGAAGCTTTCTTT. Its protein is CASRGQGFTEAFF.

This clonotype was counted a few times. The chain is built from TRBV6-2 or TRBV6-3 and TRBJ2-3, with TRBD2 as a possible D gene (6 bases). The CDR3 length is 14 residues. Germline V CDR1 and CDR2: MNHEY, SVGEGT. V dropped 2 bases and J dropped 5 bases, with 11 bases sitting between them. CDR3 sequence: CASSYPGELDTQYF. The CDR3 DNA reads as TGTGCCAGCAGTTACCCGGGAGAGCTAGATACGCAGTATTTT.

This clonotype has a handful of counts. This chain connects TRBV3-1 to TRBJ2-1; 9 nucleotides match TRBD2. This CDR3 is 14 amino acids long. Losses at the gene ends were 4 bases for V and 6 bases for J; bases not matched to a gene: 4. In germline, CDR1 is LGHDT, CDR2 YNNKEL (reference sequence). For the CDR3, the DNA is TGTGCCAGCAGCCTAGCGGGGGCCCCCAATGAGCAGTTCTTC. Its translation is CASSLAGAPNEQFF.

The genes are TRBV24-1 and TRBJ2-2; D is possibly TRBD1 (6 bases). CDR1 and CDR2 from the germline V gene are KGHDR and SFDVKD. This CDR3 spans 16 amino acids. Trimming took 4 bases from V and 0 from J, leaving 11 bases between them. The CDR3 spells CATSESGHTNTGELFF. The CDR3 coding sequence is TGTGCCACCAGTGAATCGGGACATACGAACACCGGGGAGCTGTTTTTT.

This clonotype has a handful of counts. The chain carries TRBV20-1 and TRBJ2-1; D unresolved. In germline, CDR1 is DFQATT, CDR2 SNEGSKA (reference sequence). The CDR3 is 16 residues long. V was trimmed by 6 bases and J by 0 bases, leaving 18 bases between them. CDR3 loop: CSASHFAVGSYNEQFF. DNA for the CDR3: TGCAGTGCCAGTCACTTCGCGGTCGGCTCCTACAATGAGCAGTTCTTC.

The CDR3, as DNA: TGTGCCAGCAGCTCCAAGAACAGGGACCAGTTCTTC. Translating gives CASSSKNRDQFF. The rearrangement uses TRBV7-9 and TRBJ2-1; tentative D call: TRBD1 (6 bases). This CDR3 is 12 amino acids long. The V gene lost 4 bases and the J gene lost 13 bases, with 14 bases spanning the gap. The germline V gene encodes CDR1 SEHNR and CDR2 FQNEAQ (reference sequence).

In its sample, this clonotype was seen many times. J is TRBJ2-2 and V is TRBV6-2 or TRBV6-3; no firm D call. Between the trimmed V and J ends, which lost 4 bases and 6 bases, there was a span of 6 bases. The CDR3 contains 12 residues. Germline CDR1 MNHEY, CDR2 SVGEGT. The chain's CDR3 is CASSWVSGELFF. The CDR3 DNA is TGTGCCAGCAGTTGGGTTTCCGGGGAGCTGTTTTTT.

The V and J genes are TRBV7-9 and TRBJ2-3; 8 bases line up with TRBD1. CDR1 is SEHNR, CDR2 FQNEAQ, per germline (reference sequence). After removal of 2 bases from V and 7 bases from J, the junction contained 8 bases not matched to a gene. The CDR3 has 15 amino acids. CDR3 residues: CASSLSSGQENTQYF. The CDR3 region has the DNA TGTGCCAGCAGCTTAAGTTCGGGACAGGAAAATACGCAGTATTTT.

The chain carries TRBV4-3 and TRBJ2-5; TRBD2 is a possible D gene (7 bases). The CDR3 runs 15 residues. V was trimmed by 4 bases and J by 5 bases, leaving 17 bases between them. Per germline, CDR1 LGHNA and CDR2 YSLEER. The CDR3: CASSPQRGGRETQYF. For the CDR3, the DNA is TGCGCCAGCAGCCCCCAGAGGGGGGGGAGGGAGACCCAGTACTTC.